This record covers a single TCR beta chain. These data originate in a study of blood T cell repertoires in COVID-19. Trimming at V came to 4 bases and at J to 5 bases, leaving 9 bases not matched to a gene. The V gene's germline CDR1 is SGDLS and CDR2 YYNGEE. The CDR3 has 16 residues. Original processing notes: For nucleated cells, counts were estimated from reference gene primer amplification. Clones were read by immunoSEQ multiplex PCR, and TCRdb kept only the in-frame ones, dropping some. That table furnishes V, J and clone size, whereas the DNA furnished D and trimming. This sample has 170,000 or so clones; 65% to 90% occur once, and the top ten carry 1.5%.

This chain connects TRBV9 to TRBJ2-3, with 11 bases matching TRBD2. Sequencing input: peripheral blood. The source is a human donor in a cohort sampled during active COVID-19. The CDR3 region is CASSISGGVRKDTQYF. The CDR3 bases are TGTGCCAGCAGCATTAGCGGGGGGGTTCGGAAAGATACGCAGTATTTT.